The entry below gives a single TCR beta chain sequence along with its context. V trimming: 5 bases; J trimming: 8 bases; junction bases outside the gene matches: 11. Germline CDR1 and CDR2: SEHNR and FQNEAQ (reference sequence). The CDR3 loop spans 15 amino acids. These data originate in a study of blood T cell repertoires in COVID-19. Across the whole study: The samples span acute and convalescent COVID-19 from the United States, Italy and Spain.

Sequencing used immunoSEQ multiplex PCR; TCRdb keeps in-frame clones, though not all of them. Of around 78,000 clones in the sample, about three quarters were seen once. The sample consisted of peripheral blood. The TCR originated in a human donor in a cohort sampled during active COVID-19. The chain combines TRBV7-9 with TRBJ1-2; 10 bases map to TRBD1. CDR3 nucleotides: TGTGCCAGCAGCGATACGGGACAGGGGTTCAGGGGCTACACCTTC. Translated: CASSDTGQGFRGYTF.